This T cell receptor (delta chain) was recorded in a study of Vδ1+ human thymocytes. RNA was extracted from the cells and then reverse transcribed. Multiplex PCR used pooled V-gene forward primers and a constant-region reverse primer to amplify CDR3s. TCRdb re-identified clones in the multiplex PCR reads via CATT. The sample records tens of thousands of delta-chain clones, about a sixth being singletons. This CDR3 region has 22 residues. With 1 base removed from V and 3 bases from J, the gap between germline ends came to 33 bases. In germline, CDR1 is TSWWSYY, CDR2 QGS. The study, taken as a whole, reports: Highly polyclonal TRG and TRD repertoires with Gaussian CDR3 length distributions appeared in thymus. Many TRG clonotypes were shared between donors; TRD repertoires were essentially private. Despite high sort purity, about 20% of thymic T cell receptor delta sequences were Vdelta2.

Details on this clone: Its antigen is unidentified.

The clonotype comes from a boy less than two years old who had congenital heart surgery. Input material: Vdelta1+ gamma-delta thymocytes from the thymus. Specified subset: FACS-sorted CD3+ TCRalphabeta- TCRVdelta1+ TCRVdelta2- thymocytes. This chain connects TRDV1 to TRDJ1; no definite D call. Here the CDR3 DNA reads TGTGCTCTTGGGGAACGGACTATTTGTCGGTTCCCTCGGGCCCTGTACGCCGATAAACTCATCTTT. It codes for CALGERTICRFPRALYADKLIF.